Ten or more counts support the clone carrying this T cell receptor beta chain. Its antigen is currently unknown. Making the TCR beta libraries involved quantitative 5'-RACE with molecular barcodes. TCRdb used MiXCR to reprocess the 5' RACE reads, holding one entry per CDR3 protein. The sample lists 400,000 to 450,000 distinct CDR3 sequences, over 15% occurring once. The sample is drawn from a study of CD8 T cells in ankylosing spondylitis. Study conclusions and caveats: A motif of eight highly homologous TCR beta variants was seen as apparently characteristic of ankylosing spondylitis blood. Researchers reportedly found disease-linked clones significantly enriched in matched ankylosing spondylitis synovial fluid. Clones linked to the disease showed a CD8+ phenotype. They occurred at relatively low frequencies in peripheral blood. Prior literature has documented some motif variants in synovial fluid and blood from reactive arthritis.

This CDR3 has 16 residues. The V segment lost 2 bases and the J segment 2 bases; nucleotides outside the gene matches: 5. CDR1 is SGHAT, CDR2 FQNNGV, per germline. The sequence came from a male donor with ankylosing spondylitis. The sequencing sample was made of blood, either unsorted or a sorted T cell fraction (not recorded which). V gene TRBV11-2 combines with J gene TRBJ2-1, with 8 positions matching TRBD1. Here the CDR3 reads CASSLSGQGPYNEQFF. The CDR3 DNA reads as TGTGCCAGCAGCTTATCCGGACAGGGACCCTACAATGAGCAGTTCTTC.